These 7 T cell receptor beta chains were all obtained from the same sample, sequenced in a study of T cell responses to AZD1222 COVID-19 vaccine. The assay was immunoSEQ multiplex PCR, and TCRdb's table has in-frame clones only and misses some. The sample yields approximately 170,000 clones, 90% to 95% seen once. Source: peripheral blood, taken on day 0 of AZD1222 vaccination. Receptor source: an adult in good health.

V and J are TRBV5-5 and TRBJ2-7, with D tentatively TRBD1 (6 bases). The germline V gene encodes CDR1 SGHKS and CDR2 YYEKEE (reference sequence). The V gene lost 0 bases and the J gene lost 2 bases, with 9 bases spanning the gap. The CDR3 length is 14 residues. CDR3 in amino acids: CASSLGDRPYEQYF. DNA for the CDR3: TGTGCCAGCAGCTTGGGAGACAGGCCCTACGAGCAGTACTTC.

The rearrangement links TRBV14 to TRBJ1-1; D unresolved. Trimming took off 4 bases at V and 1 base at J, with 7 bases between the two ends. The CDR3 length is 13 residues. Germline loops: CDR1 SGHDN, CDR2 FVKESK. The CDR3 reads CASSRGRNTEAFF. CDR3 sequence (DNA): TGTGCCAGCAGCCGAGGACGGAACACTGAAGCTTTCTTT. Full variable domain (rest looked up from reference TRBV14 and TRBJ1-1): EAGVTQFPSHSVIEKGQTVTLRCDPISGHDNLYWYRRVMGKEIKFLLHFVKESKQDESGMPNNRFLAERTGGTYSTLKVQPAELEDSGVYFCASSRGRNTEAFFGQGTRLTVV.

The chain employs TRBV7-9 and TRBJ2-2; unclear D gene. Germline V gene data show CDR1 as SEHNR and CDR2 as FQNEAQ (reference sequence). Trimming took 5 bases from V and 3 from J, leaving 10 bases between them. The CDR3 sequence is 14 residues long. The CDR3 loop is CASSLNSYTGELFF. The CDR3 bases are TGTGCCAGCAGCCTCAACTCTTACACCGGGGAGCTGTTTTTT.

The chain links TRBV29-1 to TRBJ2-1, with 9 bases matching TRBD1. Per the germline V gene, CDR1 is SQVTM and CDR2 is ANQGSEA. J gave up 6 bases and V 6 bases, and 9 bases lay outside the gene matches. This CDR3 contains 14 residues. CDR3 DNA sequence: TGCAGCGTCGTTGGACAGGGGCTTAGCAATGAGCAGTTCTTC. Residues: CSVVGQGLSNEQFF.

The chain carries TRBV6-1 and TRBJ2-1; no clear D gene. The germline gives CDR1 MNHNS, CDR2 SASEGT. CDR3 size: 13 residues. V was clipped by 3 bases and J by 6 bases, with 9 bases between them. This chain's CDR3 is CASSDGDFNEQFF. The DNA for the CDR3 is TGTGCCAGCAGTGATGGGGATTTCAATGAGCAGTTCTTC.

The V and J genes are TRBV10-1 and TRBJ2-1; 8 bases are shared with TRBD1. This CDR3 spans 22 amino acids. Unmatched junction bases numbered 23, after V lost 4 bases and J lost 0 bases. The V gene's germline CDR1 is WNHNN and CDR2 SYGVQD (reference sequence). The CDR3 reads CASSVLYGSQGQAYCSYNEQFF. The CDR3 region has the DNA TGCGCCAGCAGTGTCCTGTACGGGTCCCAGGGACAGGCCTATTGCTCCTACAATGAGCAGTTCTTC.

The chain joins TRBV12-3 or TRBV12-4 to TRBJ1-2; 8 nucleotides agree with TRBD1. The junction had 4 bases not matched to a gene; V was cut back by 6 bases and J by 4 bases. CDR3 size: 13 residues. CDR3 nucleotides: TGTGCCAGCAGGAGGACAGGGATCTATGGCTACACCTTC. Its translation is CASRRTGIYGYTF.